These 20 T cell receptor beta chains originate from one sample sequenced in a study of patients and donors after allogeneic stem cell transplantation. TCRdb fed the RT-PCR reads into MiXCR, producing one record per CDR3 protein. This sample has about a million distinct CDR3 sequences, with more than 15% found just once. Specimen: blood, either unsorted or a sorted T cell fraction (not recorded which). These receptors originate from a human donor who was either an allogeneic HSCT recipient or a stem cell or donor lymphocyte infusion donor (not recorded which). It is not recorded whose cells these are; they may come from a transplant donor.

This chain links TRBV20-1 with TRBJ2-5; the match to TRBD2 covers 10 bases. Germline CDR1 is DFQATT and CDR2 is SNEGSKA (reference sequence). The CDR3 runs to 10 residues. J gave up 14 bases and V 5 bases, and 5 bases lay outside the gene matches. The CDR3 region is CSASGTSVYF. The CDR3 DNA follows: TGCAGTGCTTCAGGGACTAGCGTCTACTTC.

V is TRBV20-1 and J is TRBJ2-3; D might be TRBD1 (5 bases). Between the trimmed V and J ends, which lost 8 bases and 1 base, there was a span of 10 bases. The CDR3 has 12 residues. The germline V gene has CDR1 DFQATT and CDR2 SNEGSKA (reference sequence). The CDR3 DNA follows: TGCAGTTGCCAGGGTGGCACAGATACGCAGTATTTT. The encoded protein is CSCQGGTDTQYF.

The table lists this clonotype with many counts. The V call is TRBV29-1, the J call TRBJ2-7; tentative D call: TRBD2 (5 bases). Germline V lookup: CDR1 SQVTM, CDR2 ANQGSEA. CDR3 length: 12 amino acids. Trimming pared 2 bases from V and 6 bases from J, leaving 11 bases between. The CDR3: CSVESPGGEQYF. CDR3 nucleotide sequence: TGCAGCGTTGAATCTCCCGGAGGCGAGCAGTACTTC.

CDR3 in amino acids: CASSAPEGGIFTGELFF. The CDR3 nucleotides read TGTGCCAGCAGCGCGCCGGAGGGGGGGATATTCACCGGGGAGCTGTTTTTT. The rearrangement joins TRBV9 to TRBJ2-2, with a possible D match to TRBD2 (7 bases). V gave up 3 bases and J gave up 4 bases, with 19 bases separating them. This CDR3 has 17 amino acids. The germline gives CDR1 SGDLS, CDR2 YYNGEE.

In this sample, this clonotype turned up once. In DNA form, the CDR3 reads TGTGCCCGGATAGGAGGGGCTGGAAACACCATATATTTT. The encoded protein is CARIGGAGNTIYF. V gene TRBV30 combines with J gene TRBJ1-3, with D possibly TRBD1 on 5 matching bases. The V end was cut by 8 bases, the J end by 2 bases, with 13 bases between. This CDR3 region has 13 residues. Germline V gene lookup returns CDR1 GTSNPN and CDR2 SVGIG (reference sequence).

This clonotype was detected only once. The chain uses TRBV9 and TRBJ1-2; no firm D call. V was trimmed by 3 bases and J by 4 bases, leaving 10 bases between them. This CDR3 has 13 residues. Germline V gives CDR1 SGDLS, CDR2 YYNGEE. This chain's CDR3 is CASSATDGYGYTF. For the CDR3, the DNA is TGTGCCAGCAGCGCCACCGACGGCTATGGCTACACCTTC.

This clonotype came up a few times. The chain employs TRBV20-1 and TRBJ2-3; no clear D. From germline, CDR1 is DFQATT and CDR2 SNEGSKA (reference sequence). V was pared by 0 bases and J by 5 bases, with 12 bases between. CDR3 length: 14 residues. Here the CDR3 reads CSARERNQLDTQYF. The DNA of the CDR3 is TGCAGTGCTAGAGAAAGGAACCAGCTAGATACGCAGTATTTT.

The CDR3, as DNA: TGCAGCGTTGCTGCCAGAGATAACTATGGCTACACCTTC. As protein: CSVAARDNYGYTF. The gene calls are TRBV29-1 and TRBJ1-2, with no clear D. This CDR3 comprises 13 residues. The ends were cut back, 4 bases at V and 1 base at J, with 10 bases in the middle. Germline CDR1 SQVTM, CDR2 ANQGSEA.

The chain is built from TRBV9 and TRBJ1-5; no definite D call. Per germline, CDR1 SGDLS and CDR2 YYNGEE. The CDR3 runs to 13 residues. The germline V and J ends were trimmed by 5 bases and 6 bases, with 12 bases remaining between them. DNA of the CDR3: TGTGCCAGCAGTGAGACCGGAGTTCAGCCCCAGCATTTT. It codes for CASSETGVQPQHF.

This clonotype has more than one count but fewer than ten. J is TRBJ1-2 and V is TRBV20-1; no clear D. CDR3 length: 14 residues. V lost 5 bases, J lost 0 bases, and 13 bases lay in between. Per germline, CDR1 DFQATT and CDR2 SNEGSKA (reference sequence). In nucleotides, the CDR3 is TGCAGTGCTCGAATAGTAAACGCTAACTATGGCTACACCTTC. This sequence encodes CSARIVNANYGYTF.

The chain joins TRBV21-1 to TRBJ2-4. TRBV21-1 represents a pseudogene. The CDR3 has 14 amino acids. DNA for the CDR3: TGTGCCAGCAGCAAAGGTGGTGGCGACAACATTCAGTACTTC. This encodes CASSKGGGDNIQYF.

This clonotype showed up just a few times. This rearrangement joins TRBV5-1 to TRBJ1-4; D is ambiguous. This CDR3 is 15 amino acids long. Germline V CDR1 and CDR2: SGHRS, YFSETQ. V was cut by 4 bases and J by 6 bases, with 16 bases left in between. As DNA, the CDR3 is TGCGCCAGCAGCGTGGACCGCCGTAGAGATGAAAAACTGTTTTTT. Amino acids: CASSVDRRRDEKLFF.

This clonotype was recorded only once. The chain carries TRBV7-2 and TRBJ2-3; D is unclear. Germline V lookup: CDR1 SGHTA, CDR2 FQGNSA. Trimming cost V 5 bases and J 2 bases, with 14 bases left between them. The CDR3 extends over 15 amino acids. The CDR3 nucleotides are TGTGCCAGCAGCGCCCTACACAAGGCCACAGATACGCAGTATTTT. Its translation: CASSALHKATDTQYF.

This clonotype has at least ten counts. V gene TRBV12-3 or TRBV12-4 combines with J gene TRBJ2-2; D gene ambiguous. V lost 1 base, J lost 7 bases, and 4 bases lay in between. CDR3 length: 12 residues. The CDR3 loop reads CASSLGGGELFF. As DNA, the CDR3 is TGTGCCAGCAGTTTAGGGGGCGGGGAGCTGTTTTTT.

This clonotype was observed at least ten times. The CDR3 region has the DNA TGTGCCAGCAGCTCCTCCGGGACACAAGAGACCCAGTACTTC. The encoded protein is CASSSSGTQETQYF. The chain couples TRBV5-6 to TRBJ2-5; TRBD1 is a possible D gene (6 bases). The CDR3 is made up of 14 amino acids. V was cut by 3 bases and J by 2 bases, with 11 bases left in between. Germline V lookup: CDR1 SGHDT, CDR2 YYEEEE.

This clonotype was counted at least ten times. This chain connects TRBV27 to TRBJ2-7; the D is unclear. The CDR3 loop spans 14 amino acids. V was trimmed by 5 bases and J by 1 base, leaving 12 bases between them. Per the germline V gene, CDR1 is MNHEY and CDR2 is SMNVEV (reference sequence). The CDR3 bases are TGTGCCAGCAGTCCCTCGCTGGTATCCTACGAGCAGTACTTC. This sequence encodes CASSPSLVSYEQYF.

The genes are TRBV15 and TRBJ2-1; 11 bases line up with TRBD2. J gave up 0 bases and V 1 base, and 8 bases lay outside the gene matches. CDR3 size: 19 residues. Germline CDR1 LNHNV, CDR2 YYDKDF (reference sequence). The CDR3 here is CATSRVSSSGRPSYNEQFF. CDR3 sequence (DNA): TGTGCCACCAGCAGAGTATCGTCTAGCGGGAGGCCCTCCTACAATGAGCAGTTCTTC.

V gene TRBV20-1 combines with J gene TRBJ1-2; the D is unclear. The V end lost 6 bases, the J end lost 0 bases, and 17 bases lay between the germline ends. Germline-derived CDR1 and CDR2 are DFQATT and SNEGSKA (reference sequence). This CDR3 comprises 15 residues. CDR3 sequence reads: CSATKGYQPNYGYTF. The CDR3 region has the DNA TGCAGTGCAACCAAGGGCTACCAGCCTAACTATGGCTACACCTTC.

The CDR3 reads CAISEYGKSTDTQYF. The CDR3 bases are TGTGCCATCAGTGAGTACGGGAAGAGCACAGATACGCAGTATTTT. V usage is TRBV10-3 and J usage is TRBJ2-3; possibly TRBD2 for D (5 bases). Germline V CDR1 and CDR2: ENHRY, SYGVKD. The CDR3 covers 15 residues. V was clipped by 1 base and J by 0 bases, with 8 bases between them.

In its sample, this clonotype was seen a few times. The chain couples TRBV20-1 to TRBJ2-1; 9 bases align to TRBD2. CDR1 DFQATT and CDR2 SNEGSKA come from the germline V gene (reference sequence). The CDR3 runs to 17 residues. V lost 0 bases, J lost 6 bases, and 12 bases stayed unmatched. CDR3 residues: CSARDSLAGDPLNEQFF. The CDR3 nucleotides are TGCAGTGCTAGAGATTCTTTAGCGGGAGACCCTCTCAATGAGCAGTTCTTC.